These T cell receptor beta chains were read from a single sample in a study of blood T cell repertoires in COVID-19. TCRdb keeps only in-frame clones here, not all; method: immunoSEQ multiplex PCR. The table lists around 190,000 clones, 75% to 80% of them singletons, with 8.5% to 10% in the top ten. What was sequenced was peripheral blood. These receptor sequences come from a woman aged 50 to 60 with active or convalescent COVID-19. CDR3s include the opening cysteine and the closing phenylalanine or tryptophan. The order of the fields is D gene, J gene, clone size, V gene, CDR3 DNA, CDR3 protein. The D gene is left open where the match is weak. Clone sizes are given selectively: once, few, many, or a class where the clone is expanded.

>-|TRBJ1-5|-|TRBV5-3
TGTGCCAGAAGCCGAATTGGTGCGGGACTCAGAACGGTGGGTCAGCCCCAGCATTTT
CARSRIGAGLRTVGQPQHF
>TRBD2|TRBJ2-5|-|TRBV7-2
TGTGCCAGCAGCAAGGGACTAGGCCGCCAAGAGACCCAGTACTTC
CASSKGLGRQETQYF
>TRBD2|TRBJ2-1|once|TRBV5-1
TGCGCCAGCAGCCAACTAGCGGGTAGCTCCTACAATGAGCAGTTCTTC
CASSQLAGSSYNEQFF
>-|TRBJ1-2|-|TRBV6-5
TGTGCCAGCAGCCTCGTGCGGGGGGACTATGGCTACACCTTC
CASSLVRGDYGYTF
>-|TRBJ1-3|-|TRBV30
TGTGCCTGGAGTGTACTATCGAGAGTTACGGGAAACACCATATATTTT
CAWSVLSRVTGNTIYF
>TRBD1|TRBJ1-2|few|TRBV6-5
TGTGCCAGCAGAGATCGACAGGGACCGGATGGCTACACCTTC
CASRDRQGPDGYTF
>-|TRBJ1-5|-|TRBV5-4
TGTGCCAGCAGCGTGGGGGGGGGAAGCACCAATCAGCCCCAGCATTTT
CASSVGGGSTNQPQHF
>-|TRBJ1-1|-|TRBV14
TGTGCCAGCAGCCAAGAAGGTCACGGGGGGTGGACTGAAGCTTTCTTT
CASSQEGHGGWTEAFF
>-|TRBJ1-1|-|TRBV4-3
TGCGCCAGCAGCCAAGCGGGCAGGGACACTGAAGCTTTCTTT
CASSQAGRDTEAFF
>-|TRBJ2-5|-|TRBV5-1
TGCGCCAGCAGCTTGGCCATAGCGGAAATTACTCAAGAGACCCAGTACTTC
CASSLAIAEITQETQYF
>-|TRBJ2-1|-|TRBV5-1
TGCGCCAGCAGCGTGGACTCTGTCTCCTACAATGAGCAGTTCTTC
CASSVDSVSYNEQFF
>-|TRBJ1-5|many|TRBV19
TGTGCCAGTAGTATAACTTCGGACACTAGCAATCAGCCCCAGCATTTT
CASSITSDTSNQPQHF
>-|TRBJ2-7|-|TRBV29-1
TGCAGCGTTGTTGGGGCAAGGTCCTACGAGCAGTACTTC
CSVVGARSYEQYF
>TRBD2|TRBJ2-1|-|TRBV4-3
TGCGCCAGCAGCCAAGATGTCGGCGGGGGGTCCTATGAGCAGTTCTTC
CASSQDVGGGSYEQFF
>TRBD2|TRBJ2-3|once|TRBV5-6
TGTGCCAGCAGCCCTGGACTAGCGGGATCTATGGATACGCAGTATTTT
CASSPGLAGSMDTQYF
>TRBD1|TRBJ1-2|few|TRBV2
TGTGCCAGCAGTCGCGATGACAGGGACAATGGCTACACCTTC
CASSRDDRDNGYTF
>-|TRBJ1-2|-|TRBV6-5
TGTGCCAGCAGAGATACAGGGCCCTATGGCTACACCTTC
CASRDTGPYGYTF
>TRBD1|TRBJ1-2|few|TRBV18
TGTGCCAGCGAGGGGGGGACAGGGACTGGCTACACCTTC
CASEGGTGTGYTF
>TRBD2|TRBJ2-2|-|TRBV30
TGTGCCTGGACTTCCCCGGGACTAGCGGGGGGGGGCGGAGGAACCGGGGAGCTGTTTTTT
CAWTSPGLAGGGGGTGELFF
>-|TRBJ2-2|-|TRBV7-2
TGTGCCAGCAGATGGGGGACTGAGGACGGGGAGCTGTTTTTT
CASRWGTEDGELFF
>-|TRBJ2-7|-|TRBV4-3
TGCGCCAGCAGCCAAGATGGGGCGCGGGAGCAGTACTTC
CASSQDGAREQYF
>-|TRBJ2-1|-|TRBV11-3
TGTGCCAGCAGCTTTGGCACCGGAGGCGAGCAGTTCTTC
CASSFGTGGEQFF
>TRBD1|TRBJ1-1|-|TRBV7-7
TGTGCTAGCAGTCCAGGGGGTTGGACTGAAGCTTTCTTT
CASSPGGWTEAFF
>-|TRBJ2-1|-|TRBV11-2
TGTGCCAGCAGCTTAGACAGGGGCGGGCACAATGAGCAGTTCTTC
CASSLDRGGHNEQFF
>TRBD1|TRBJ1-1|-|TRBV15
TGTGCCACTTCAACAGGGGATGTCACTGAAGCTTTCTTT
CATSTGDVTEAFF
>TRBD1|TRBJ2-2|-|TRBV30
TGTGCCTGGAACCCTGGGACAGGGAATATCGGGGAGCTGTTTTTT
CAWNPGTGNIGELFF
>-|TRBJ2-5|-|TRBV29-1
TGCAGTACAGATTCGGGGTTTGGACAAGAGACCCAGTACTTC
CSTDSGFGQETQYF
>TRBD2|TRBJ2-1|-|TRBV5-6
TGTGCCAGCAGCTTGGCGGGGGGGCCTCGGGAGCAGTTCTTC
CASSLAGGPREQFF
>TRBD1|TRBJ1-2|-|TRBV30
TGTGCCTGGAGTGTCAACAGGGGGCCCAACTATGGCTACACCTTC
CAWSVNRGPNYGYTF
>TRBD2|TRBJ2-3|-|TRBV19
TGTGCCAGTAGTGGGGGGGGTGGAGATACGCAGTATTTT
CASSGGGGDTQYF
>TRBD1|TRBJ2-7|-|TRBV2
TGTGCCAGCAGGCGGACAGGGTCCTCCTACGAGCAGTACTTC
CASRRTGSSYEQYF
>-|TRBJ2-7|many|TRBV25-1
TGTGCCAGCAGTGGTCGTCAACCGGGACATGGAGTCCACGAGCAGTACTTC
CASSGRQPGHGVHEQYF
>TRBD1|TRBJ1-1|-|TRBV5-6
TGTGCCAGCAGCTTGGGGACAGGGTTCACTGAAGCTTTCTTT
CASSLGTGFTEAFF
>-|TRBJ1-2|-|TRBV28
TGTGCCAGCAGAAGGACGGCGGGGGCTAACTATGGCTACACCTTC
CASRRTAGANYGYTF
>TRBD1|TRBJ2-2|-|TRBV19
TGTGCCAGTAGTGACAGGGGGCCGGACACCGGGGAGCTGTTTTTT
CASSDRGPDTGELFF
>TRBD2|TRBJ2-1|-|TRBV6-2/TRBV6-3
TGTGCCAGCAGTTCTTGGACTAGCGGGGATGAGCAGTTCTTC
CASSSWTSGDEQFF
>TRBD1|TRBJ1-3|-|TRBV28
TGTGCCAGCAGTACGGGACAGCCAGGGACTGGAAACACCATATATTTT
CASSTGQPGTGNTIYF
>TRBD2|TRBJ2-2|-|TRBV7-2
TGTGCCAGCAGCCTACACATTGGCCTAGCGGGAGGCACCGGGGAGCTGTTTTTT
CASSLHIGLAGGTGELFF
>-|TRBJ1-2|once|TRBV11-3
TGTGCCAGCAGCACCCGACAGGCTCCCAACTATGGCTACACCTTC
CASSTRQAPNYGYTF
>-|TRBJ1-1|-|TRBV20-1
TGCAGTGCTAGTTTGGGGCCGAACACTGAAGCTTTCTTT
CSASLGPNTEAFF
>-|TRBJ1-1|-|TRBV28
TGTGCCAGCAGGCAGGAGGCTGAAGCTTTCTTT
CASRQEAEAFF
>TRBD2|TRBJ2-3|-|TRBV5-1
TGCGCCAGCACCAAACAAACTAGCGGGAGGACCACAGATACGCAGTATTTT
CASTKQTSGRTTDTQYF
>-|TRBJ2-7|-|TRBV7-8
TGTGCCAGCAGTGCCGGGACACCCTACGAGCAGTACTTC
CASSAGTPYEQYF
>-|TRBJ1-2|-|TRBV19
TGTGCCAGTATATGTAGGGGGTGCTATGGCTACACCTTC
CASICRGCYGYTF
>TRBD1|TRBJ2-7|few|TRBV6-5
TGTGCCAGCGTACTGGGACAGGCAGGGGACGAGCAGTACTTC
CASVLGQAGDEQYF